Presented here are 9 T cell receptor beta chains from one specimen sequenced in a study of blood T cell repertoires in COVID-19. Using immunoSEQ multiplex PCR, the repertoire was profiled, and TCRdb retains in-frame clones only, with some absent. Among 210,000 or so clones, less than 90% were seen once, and the ten largest hold about a fifth. Sequencing was performed on peripheral blood. Every receptor here comes from a human donor in a cohort sampled during active COVID-19.

The chain employs TRBV7-9 and TRBJ2-2, with D unclear. The CDR3 length is 14 residues. Per germline, CDR1 SEHNR and CDR2 FQNEAQ (reference sequence). Trimming shortened V by 5 bases and J by 5 bases, and 12 bases separated the two germline ends. The CDR3 here is CASSVPPGTGELFF. CDR3 DNA sequence: TGTGCCAGCAGCGTCCCGCCGGGTACCGGGGAGCTGTTTTTT.

V gene TRBV27 combines with J gene TRBJ1-1; D call uncertain. Germline loops: CDR1 MNHEY, CDR2 SMNVEV (reference sequence). The CDR3 spans 13 residues. V lost 2 bases, J lost 1 base, and 5 bases lay in between. CDR3 sequence: CASSLQANTEAFF. The CDR3 DNA is TGTGCCAGCAGTTTACAGGCGAACACTGAAGCTTTCTTT.

The CDR3 spells CASSWGTAYEQYV. CDR3 DNA: TGTGCCAGCAGCTGGGGGACAGCCTACGAGCAGTACGTC. The chain employs TRBV5-6 and TRBJ2-7, with 7 bases matching TRBD1. The CDR3 extends over 13 amino acids. The germline gives CDR1 SGHDT, CDR2 YYEEEE. V lost 3 bases to trimming and J lost 2 bases; unmatched junction nucleotides: 2.

J is TRBJ2-6 and V is TRBV6-5; no clear D gene. Germline V gene data show CDR1 as MNHEY and CDR2 as SVGAGI. CDR3 length equals 15 residues. The V end lost 2 bases, the J end lost 1 base, and 6 bases lay between the germline ends. The CDR3 nucleotides are TGTGCCAGCAGTTACAGCGTATCTGGGGCCAACGTCCTGACTTTC. Translating gives CASSYSVSGANVLTF.

The chain links TRBV20-1 to TRBJ2-1; TRBD2 aligns across 7 bases. V shed 3 bases and J 7 bases; nucleotides not matched to a gene: 9. This CDR3 is 14 amino acids long. Germline V gene lookup returns CDR1 DFQATT and CDR2 SNEGSKA (reference sequence). The CDR3 loop is CSASKREGLNEQFF. The CDR3 DNA sequence: TGCAGTGCTAGTAAGAGGGAGGGGTTGAATGAGCAGTTCTTC.

The J gene is TRBJ1-2, the V gene TRBV19; TRBD1 matches at 7 bases. Germline V gene lookup returns CDR1 LNHDA and CDR2 SQIVND (reference sequence). This CDR3 is built from 15 residues. The trim removed 5 bases at V and 6 bases at J, leaving 12 bases unmatched. CDR3 in amino acids: CASSPVTGDLNGYTF. The CDR3 region has the DNA TGTGCCAGTAGTCCGGTAACAGGGGATTTAAATGGCTACACCTTC. Complete variable domain (other parts from reference TRBV19 and TRBJ1-2): DGGITQSPKYLFRKEGQNVTLSCEQNLNHDAMYWYRQDPGQGLRLIYYSQIVNDFQKGDIAEGYSVSREKKESFPLTVTSAQKNPTAFYLCASSPVTGDLNGYTFGSGTRLTVV.

The gene calls are TRBV27 and TRBJ1-2; tentatively, D is TRBD1 (5 bases). V dropped 3 bases and J dropped 3 bases, with 11 bases sitting between them. Germline V lookup: CDR1 MNHEY, CDR2 SMNVEV (reference sequence). The CDR3 covers 14 residues. The CDR3 bases are TGTGCCAGCAGTTTCCAGGGCGGAGACTATGGCTACACCTTC. Translation gives CASSFQGGDYGYTF.

This clone was seen more than once but under ten times. The rearrangement links TRBV12-3 or TRBV12-4 to TRBJ1-2; D ambiguous. This CDR3 comprises 12 residues. V lost 7 bases, J lost 2 bases, and 8 bases lay in between. This CDR3 is CASTPGNYGYTF. The CDR3 DNA is TGTGCCAGCACCCCGGGGAACTATGGCTACACCTTC.

This clone has only a few counts. J is TRBJ1-2 and V is TRBV24-1, with D possibly TRBD1 on 6 matching bases. The germline V gene encodes CDR1 KGHDR and CDR2 SFDVKD. V lost 4 bases, J lost 5 bases, and 13 bases lay in between. This CDR3 has 14 residues. The CDR3 protein is CATSDPGQLYGYTF. The DNA for the CDR3 is TGTGCCACCAGTGACCCCGGACAGCTTTATGGCTACACCTTC.